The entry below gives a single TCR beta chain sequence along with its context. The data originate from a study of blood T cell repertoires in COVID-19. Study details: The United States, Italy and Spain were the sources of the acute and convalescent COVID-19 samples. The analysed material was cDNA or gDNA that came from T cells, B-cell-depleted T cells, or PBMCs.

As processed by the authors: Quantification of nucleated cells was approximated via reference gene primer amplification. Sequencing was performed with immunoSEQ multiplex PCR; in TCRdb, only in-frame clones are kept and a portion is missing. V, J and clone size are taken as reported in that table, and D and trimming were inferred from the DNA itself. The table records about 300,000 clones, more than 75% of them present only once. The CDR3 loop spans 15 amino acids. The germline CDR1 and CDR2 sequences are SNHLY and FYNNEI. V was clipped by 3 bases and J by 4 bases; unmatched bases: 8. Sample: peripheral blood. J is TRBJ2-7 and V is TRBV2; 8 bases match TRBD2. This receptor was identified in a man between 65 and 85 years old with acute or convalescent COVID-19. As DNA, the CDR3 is TGTGCCAGCAGTGAGTTGCGGGAGGTTGGGTACGAGCAGTACTTC. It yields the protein CASSELREVGYEQYF.